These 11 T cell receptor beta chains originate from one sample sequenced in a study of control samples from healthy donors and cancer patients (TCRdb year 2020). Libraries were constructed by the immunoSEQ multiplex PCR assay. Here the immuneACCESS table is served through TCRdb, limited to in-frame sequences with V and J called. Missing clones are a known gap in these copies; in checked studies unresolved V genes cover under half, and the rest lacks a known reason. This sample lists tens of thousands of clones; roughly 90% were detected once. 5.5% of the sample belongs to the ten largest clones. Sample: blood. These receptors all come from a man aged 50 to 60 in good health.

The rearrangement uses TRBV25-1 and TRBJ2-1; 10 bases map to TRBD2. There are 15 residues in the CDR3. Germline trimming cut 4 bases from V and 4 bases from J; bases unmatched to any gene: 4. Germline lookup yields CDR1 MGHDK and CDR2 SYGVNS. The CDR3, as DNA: TGTGCCAGCAGTGTCGGACTAGCGGCATACAATGAGCAGTTCTTC. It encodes CASSVGLAAYNEQFF.

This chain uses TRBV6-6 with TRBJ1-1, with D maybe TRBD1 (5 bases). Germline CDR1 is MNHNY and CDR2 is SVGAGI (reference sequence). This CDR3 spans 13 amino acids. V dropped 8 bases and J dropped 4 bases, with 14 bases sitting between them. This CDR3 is CASSRGRGTEAFF. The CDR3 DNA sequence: TGTGCCAGCTCTAGGGGCCGGGGCACTGAAGCTTTCTTT.

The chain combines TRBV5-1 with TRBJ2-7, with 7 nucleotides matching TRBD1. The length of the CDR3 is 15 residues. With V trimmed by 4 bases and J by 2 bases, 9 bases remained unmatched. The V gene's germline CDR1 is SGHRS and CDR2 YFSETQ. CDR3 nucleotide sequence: TGCGCCAGCAGCCGCGGACAGGCGTCCACCTACGAGCAGTACTTC. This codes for CASSRGQASTYEQYF.

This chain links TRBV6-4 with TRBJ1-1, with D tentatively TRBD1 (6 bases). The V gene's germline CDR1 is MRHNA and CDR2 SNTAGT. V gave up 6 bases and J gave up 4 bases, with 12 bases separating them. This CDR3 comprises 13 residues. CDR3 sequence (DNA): TGTGCCAGCAGCGCCACAGGGAGCACTGAAGCTTTCTTT. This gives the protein CASSATGSTEAFF.

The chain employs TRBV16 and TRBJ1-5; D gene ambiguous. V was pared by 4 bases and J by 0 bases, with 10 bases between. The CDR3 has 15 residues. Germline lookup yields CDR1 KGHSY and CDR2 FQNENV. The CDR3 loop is CASSLPGVSNQPQHF. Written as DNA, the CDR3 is TGTGCCAGCAGCCTCCCTGGGGTTAGCAATCAGCCCCAGCATTTT.

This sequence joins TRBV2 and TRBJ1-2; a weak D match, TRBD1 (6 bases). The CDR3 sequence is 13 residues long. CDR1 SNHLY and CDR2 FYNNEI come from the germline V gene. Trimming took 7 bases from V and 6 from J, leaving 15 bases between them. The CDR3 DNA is TGTGCCAGCACCCGGACAGAGGGCGATGGCTACACCTTC. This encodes CASTRTEGDGYTF. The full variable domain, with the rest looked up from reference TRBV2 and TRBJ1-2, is EPEVTQTPSHQVTQMGQEVILRCVPISNHLYFYWYRQILGQKVEFLVSFYNNEISEKSEIFDDQFSVERPDGSNFTLKIRSTKLEDSAMYFCASTRTEGDGYTFGSGTRLTVV.

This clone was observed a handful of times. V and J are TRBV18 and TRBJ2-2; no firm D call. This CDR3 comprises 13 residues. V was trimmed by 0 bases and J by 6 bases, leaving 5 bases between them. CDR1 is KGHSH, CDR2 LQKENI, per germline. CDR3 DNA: TGTGCCAGCTCACCACCGGAAGCCGGGGAGCTGTTTTTT. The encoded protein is CASSPPEAGELFF. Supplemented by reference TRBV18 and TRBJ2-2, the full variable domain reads NAGVMQNPRHLVRRRGQEARLRCSPMKGHSHVYWYRQLPEEGLKFMVYLQKENIIDESGMPKERFSAEFPKEGPSILRIQQVVRGDSAAYFCASSPPEAGELFFGEGSRLTVL.

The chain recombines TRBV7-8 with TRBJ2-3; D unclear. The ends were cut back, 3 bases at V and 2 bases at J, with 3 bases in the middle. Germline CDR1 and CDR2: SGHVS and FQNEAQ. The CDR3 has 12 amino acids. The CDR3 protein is CASSFSTDTQYF. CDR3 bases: TGTGCCAGCAGCTTTTCCACAGATACGCAGTATTTT.

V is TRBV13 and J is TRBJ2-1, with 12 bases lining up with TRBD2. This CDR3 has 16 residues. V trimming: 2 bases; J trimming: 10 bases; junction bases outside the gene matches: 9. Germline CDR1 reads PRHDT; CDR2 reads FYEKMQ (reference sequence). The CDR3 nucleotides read TGTGCCAGCAGCTTAAGCCTAGCGGGGGGGCCGTGGGAGCAGTTCTTC. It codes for CASSLSLAGGPWEQFF.

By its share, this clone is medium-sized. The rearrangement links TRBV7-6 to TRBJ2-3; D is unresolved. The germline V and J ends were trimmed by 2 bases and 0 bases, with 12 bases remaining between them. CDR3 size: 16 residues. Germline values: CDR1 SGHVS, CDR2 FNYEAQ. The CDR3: CASSLQAPPSTDTQYF. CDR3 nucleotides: TGTGCCAGCAGCTTACAGGCTCCTCCTAGCACAGATACGCAGTATTTT.

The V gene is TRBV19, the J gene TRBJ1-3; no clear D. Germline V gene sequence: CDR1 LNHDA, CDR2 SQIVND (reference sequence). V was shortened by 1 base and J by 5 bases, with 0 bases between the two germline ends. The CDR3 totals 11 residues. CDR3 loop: CASSIGNTIYF. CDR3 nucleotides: TGTGCCAGTAGTATAGGAAACACCATATATTTT.